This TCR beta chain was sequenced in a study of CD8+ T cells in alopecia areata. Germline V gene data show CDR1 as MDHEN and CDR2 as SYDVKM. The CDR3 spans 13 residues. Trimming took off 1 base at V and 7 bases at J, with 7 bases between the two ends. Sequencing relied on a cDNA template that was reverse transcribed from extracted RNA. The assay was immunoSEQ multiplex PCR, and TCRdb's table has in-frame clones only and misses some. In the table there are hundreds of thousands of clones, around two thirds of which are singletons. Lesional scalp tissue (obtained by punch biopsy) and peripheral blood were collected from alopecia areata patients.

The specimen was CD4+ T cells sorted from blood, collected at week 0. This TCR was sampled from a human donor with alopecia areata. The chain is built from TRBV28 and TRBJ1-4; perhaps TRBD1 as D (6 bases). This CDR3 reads CASSLLGAEKLFF. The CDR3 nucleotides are TGTGCCAGCAGTTTATTGGGGGCTGAAAAACTGTTTTTT.